This entry lists 16 T cell receptor beta chains sequenced from one sample in a study of blood T cell repertoires in COVID-19. Sequencing was performed with immunoSEQ multiplex PCR; in TCRdb, only in-frame clones are kept and a portion is missing. The table shows about 240,000 clones, with almost 85% occurring only once. Sequenced: peripheral blood. The receptors come from a man in his forties or fifties with acute or convalescent COVID-19.

In DNA form, the CDR3 reads TGTGCCAGCAGTACACGGGGGGCAGGGGCGGGCACTGAAGCTTTCTTT. Translated, it gives CASSTRGAGAGTEAFF. The chain carries TRBV7-2 and TRBJ1-1, with a weak D call TRBD1 (6 bases). Per germline, CDR1 SGHTA and CDR2 FQGNSA. The length of the CDR3 is 16 residues. The V gene lost 6 bases and the J gene lost 4 bases, with 21 bases spanning the gap.

The chain couples TRBV20-1 to TRBJ2-1; D is undetermined. The CDR3 has 12 residues. Germline V CDR1 and CDR2: DFQATT, SNEGSKA (reference sequence). V lost 3 bases and J 7 bases, leaving 10 bases between the germline ends. The CDR3 loop reads CSASEENNEQFF. The CDR3 DNA reads TGCAGTGCTAGTGAAGAGAATAATGAGCAGTTCTTC.

The CDR3 DNA reads as TGTGCCAGCACCGCGTACCGGAACACTGAAGCTTTCTTT. Translation gives CASTAYRNTEAFF. The chain couples TRBV12-3 or TRBV12-4 to TRBJ1-1; D gene ambiguous. V lost 7 bases and J 1 base, leaving 10 bases between the germline ends. This CDR3 comprises 13 residues.

The V gene is TRBV5-1, the J gene TRBJ2-7; D remains ambiguous. Trimming took 0 bases from V and 3 from J, leaving 10 bases between them. CDR1 is SGHRS and CDR2 is YFSETQ in the germline V gene. The CDR3 is made up of 14 amino acids. CDR3: CASSLERQGYEQYF. The CDR3, as DNA: TGCGCCAGCAGCTTGGAGAGACAAGGCTACGAGCAGTACTTC.

The gene calls are TRBV21-1 and TRBJ1-1; the DNA was not compared with TRBD1, the D call given in the table. TRBV21-1 has pseudogene status. This CDR3 has 14 residues. The CDR3 coding sequence is TGTGCCAGCAGCCCCTTGGACAGGGTCGGTGAAGCTTTCTTT. Protein sequence: CASSPLDRVGEAFF.

The genes are TRBV29-1 and TRBJ1-3, with D hard to call. Trimming took off 6 bases at V and 0 bases at J, with 12 bases between the two ends. CDR1 and CDR2 from the germline V gene are SQVTM and ANQGSEA. The CDR3 runs to 14 residues. Here the CDR3 DNA reads TGCAGCGTCTCGACTGAAAACTCTGGAAACACCATATATTTT. Translated, it gives CSVSTENSGNTIYF. Based on the CDR3 plus reference TRBV29-1 and TRBJ1-3, the full variable domain is SAVISQKPSRDICQRGTSLTIQCQVDSQVTMMFWYRQQPGQSLTLIATANQGSEATYESGFVIDKFPISRPNLTFSTLTVSNMSPEDSSIYLCSVSTENSGNTIYFGEGSWLTVV.

This clone was seen a single time. This chain uses TRBV7-9 with TRBJ1-1, with D possibly matching TRBD1 (6 bases). The V end was cut by 5 bases, the J end by 1 base, with 14 bases between. Germline assignment: CDR1 SEHNR and CDR2 FQNEAQ (reference sequence). The CDR3 length is 15 residues. The DNA for the CDR3 is TGTGCCAGCAGCCCTATGGGGGCGCAGAACACTGAAGCTTTCTTT. Protein: CASSPMGAQNTEAFF.

The rearrangement links TRBV11-3 to TRBJ2-1; tentative D call: TRBD1 (6 bases). V was pared by 4 bases and J by 6 bases, with 16 bases between. The germline gives CDR1 SGHNT, CDR2 YENEEA. There are 15 residues in the CDR3. This CDR3 is CASSYSQGISNEQFF. CDR3 nucleotide sequence: TGTGCCAGCAGCTACTCACAGGGCATCTCCAATGAGCAGTTCTTC.

V and J are TRBV7-3 and TRBJ1-1; D gene ambiguous. Germline loops: CDR1 SGHTA, CDR2 FQGTGA. V was pared by 4 bases and J by 1 base, with 10 bases between. This CDR3 region has 14 residues. The CDR3 DNA follows: TGTGCCAGCAGCTCTGAGGGTTGGAACACTGAAGCTTTCTTT. Translating it yields CASSSEGWNTEAFF.

The CDR3 DNA is TGTGCCAGCAGTTTATTAAGCGGGAGCATTCGCACCGGGGAGCTGTTTTTT. Its protein is CASSLLSGSIRTGELFF. The gene calls are TRBV27 and TRBJ2-2, with 8 bases matching TRBD2. Unmatched junction bases numbered 8, after V lost 1 base and J lost 4 bases. Germline values: CDR1 MNHEY, CDR2 SMNVEV (reference sequence). The CDR3 loop spans 17 amino acids.

This chain links TRBV5-1 with TRBJ1-5; D is undetermined. V was clipped by 6 bases and J by 10 bases, with 14 bases between them. Germline V gene lookup returns CDR1 SGHRS and CDR2 YFSETQ. The CDR3 length is 12 residues. CDR3 loop: CASKEVSTPQHF. CDR3 nucleotide sequence: TGCGCCAGCAAAGAGGTATCAACCCCCCAGCATTTT.

The V gene is TRBV18, the J gene TRBJ2-2; D ambiguous. The V gene's germline CDR1 is KGHSH and CDR2 LQKENI. The CDR3 loop spans 13 amino acids. V was pared by 2 bases and J by 6 bases, with 7 bases between. The CDR3 spells CASSPERPGELFF. DNA of the CDR3: TGTGCCAGCTCACCAGAGAGGCCCGGGGAGCTGTTTTTT.

The V call is TRBV2, the J call TRBJ2-4; D is ambiguous. Trimming cost V 1 base and J 0 bases, with 10 bases left between them. Germline CDR1 reads SNHLY; CDR2 reads FYNNEI. This CDR3 is built from 16 residues. This CDR3 is CASSEVAGLAKNIQYF. The CDR3 DNA follows: TGTGCCAGCAGTGAAGTTGCAGGATTAGCCAAAAACATTCAGTACTTC.

The chain carries TRBV18 and TRBJ2-7; D call uncertain. Trimming took off 3 bases at V and 2 bases at J, with 2 bases between the two ends. The germline V gene has CDR1 KGHSH and CDR2 LQKENI. The CDR3 contains 11 residues. The CDR3 region is CASSPAYEQYF. For the CDR3, the DNA is TGTGCCAGCTCACCCGCCTACGAGCAGTACTTC.

The genes are TRBV27 and TRBJ1-1, with no clear D. The CDR3 totals 13 residues. Trimming stripped 6 bases from V and 8 bases from J, with 16 bases between. Germline loops: CDR1 MNHEY, CDR2 SMNVEV (reference sequence). CDR3 sequence (DNA): TGTGCCAGCAGCTCCACGTTGTCCAGAGAAGCTTTCTTT. Protein product: CASSSTLSREAFF.

This clone appeared once. The chain couples TRBV19 to TRBJ1-5, with D maybe TRBD1 (6 bases). Germline CDR1 reads LNHDA; CDR2 reads SQIVND (reference sequence). V lost 6 bases to trimming and J lost 0 bases, with 12 bases between them. The CDR3 runs to 15 residues. CDR3 in DNA: TGTGCCAGTAGCCCTCGGACAGATAGCAATCAGCCCCAGCATTTT. This translates into CASSPRTDSNQPQHF.